The rows below give T cell receptor beta chains drawn from one sample of a study of T cell clones after liver transplantation. Some clones are missing from TCRdb's copy, which holds only in-frame ones; the method was immunoSEQ multiplex PCR. The sample includes 85,000 to 130,000 clones, roughly 80% of them seen just once. The starting material was CD4+ T cells from blood, obtained before liver transplant. The receptors derive from a human donor who received a liver transplant. The CDR3 runs from the conserved cysteine through the conserved F or W. A D gene is named only where the DNA matches it firmly. For some rows the clone size is stated as once, few or many, or as a class when expanded; others skip it.

17	TRBV5-1	NA	once	TRBJ2-4	CASSSDSAGVAKNIQYF	TGCGCCAGCAGCTCCGACTCCGCAGGGGTAGCCAAAAACATTCAGTACTTC
13	TRBV7-8	NA	NA	TRBJ1-5	CASSLTGLQPQHF	TGTGCCAGCAGCTTAACAGGGCTGCAGCCCCAGCATTTT
16	TRBV12-5	NA	NA	TRBJ2-5	CASGFRAQGPGETQYF	TGTGCTAGTGGTTTCAGGGCACAGGGTCCGGGAGAGACCCAGTACTTC
13	TRBV7-2	NA	NA	TRBJ2-7	CASSFKAVGEQYF	TGTGCCAGCAGCTTTAAAGCAGTCGGCGAGCAGTACTTC
18	TRBV28	TRBD2	NA	TRBJ2-5	CASSLVRGSGRRGETQYF	TGTGCCAGCAGTTTAGTTCGCGGTAGCGGGAGGAGGGGAGAGACCCAGTACTTC
14	TRBV7-2	NA	NA	TRBJ1-1	CASSFTGTNTEAFF	TGTGCCAGCAGCTTTACCGGGACGAACACTGAAGCTTTCTTT
15	TRBV7-2	TRBD1	few	TRBJ2-2	CASSYNRGPSGELFF	TGTGCCAGCAGCTACAACAGGGGGCCCTCCGGGGAGCTGTTTTTT
15	TRBV4-2	NA	few	TRBJ2-6	CASSRVESGANVLTF	TGTGCCAGCAGCCGGGTTGAGTCTGGGGCCAACGTCCTGACTTTC
15	TRBV18	NA	many	TRBJ2-5	CASSPAASDRETQYF	TGTGCCAGCTCACCAGCGGCTAGCGATCGGGAGACCCAGTACTTC
15	TRBV18	TRBD1	NA	TRBJ1-5	CASSPGGGPNQPQHF	TGTGCCAGCTCACCAGGAGGGGGCCCCAATCAGCCCCAGCATTTT
21	TRBV5-1	TRBD1	NA	TRBJ1-3	CASSSLGGPYSGQASGNTIYF	TGCGCCAGCAGCTCCCTGGGGGGCCCCTATAGCGGACAGGCCTCTGGAAACACCATATATTTT
14	TRBV5-1	TRBD1	NA	TRBJ2-7	CASSGSGQGYEQYF	TGCGCCAGCAGCGGATCGGGACAGGGCTACGAGCAGTACTTC
15	TRBV7-9	NA	NA	TRBJ1-3	CASSQADGQGNTIYF	TGTGCCAGCAGCCAGGCGGACGGTCAGGGAAACACCATATATTTT
15	TRBV4-3	NA	NA	TRBJ2-2	CASSSQILNTGELFF	TGCGCCAGCAGCTCTCAAATTCTGAACACCGGGGAGCTGTTTTTT
15	TRBV5-4	NA	NA	TRBJ2-1	CASSRSGVSYNEQFF	TGTGCCAGCAGCCGATCGGGGGTCTCCTACAATGAGCAGTTCTTC
15	TRBV28	NA	NA	TRBJ1-5	CASRSAGISNQPQHF	TGTGCCAGCAGGTCCGCAGGGATTAGCAATCAGCCCCAGCATTTT
14	TRBV19	NA	NA	TRBJ1-5	CASVRDILAQPQHF	TGTGCCAGCGTCCGGGACATCCTCGCTCAGCCCCAGCATTTT
14	TRBV6-6	NA	NA	TRBJ2-3	CASNTGGRTDTQYF	TGTGCCAGCAATACGGGGGGCAGGACAGATACGCAGTATTTT
12	TRBV7-2	NA	NA	TRBJ2-7	CASRPPGDEQYF	TGTGCCAGCCGCCCGCCGGGGGACGAGCAGTACTTC
13	TRBV2	NA	NA	TRBJ1-2	CASRFRGDYGYTF	TGTGCCAGCAGATTTAGGGGAGACTATGGCTACACCTTC
18	TRBV5-1	TRBD2	NA	TRBJ2-1	CASSLGGSGAGGYNEQFF	TGCGCCAGCAGCTTGGGTGGTTCTGGAGCGGGAGGGTACAATGAGCAGTTCTTC
15	TRBV18	NA	NA	TRBJ2-1	CASSPASGLYNEQFF	TGTGCCAGCTCACCAGCGAGCGGTTTATACAATGAGCAGTTCTTC
13	TRBV12-5	NA	NA	TRBJ2-5	CASGLAQGETQYF	TGTGCTAGTGGTTTGGCTCAAGGGGAGACCCAGTACTTC
16	TRBV4-1	NA	NA	TRBJ2-3	CASSRGGQGNTDTQYF	TGCGCCAGCAGCCGAGGAGGTCAGGGTAACACAGATACGCAGTATTTT
13	TRBV6-6	NA	NA	TRBJ1-3	CASSYGGGNTIYF	TGTGCCAGCAGTTACGGGGGAGGAAACACCATATATTTT
20	TRBV7-3	TRBD2	NA	TRBJ2-1	CASSLRRPGLAGGPNNEQFF	TGTGCCAGCAGCTTACGGCGCCCTGGACTAGCGGGGGGACCGAACAATGAGCAGTTCTTC
14	TRBV7-2	NA	NA	TRBJ2-1	CASSQMAGMNEQFF	TGTGCCAGCAGCCAAATGGCAGGGATGAATGAGCAGTTCTTC
15	TRBV5-1	NA	NA	TRBJ2-5	CASSVGDGPGETQYF	TGCGCCAGCAGCGTAGGGGATGGCCCGGGGGAGACCCAGTACTTC
19	TRBV7-6	TRBD2	NA	TRBJ2-3	CASSPVRLAGGSSTDTQYF	TGTGCCAGCAGCCCAGTGCGGCTAGCGGGGGGGTCTAGCACAGATACGCAGTATTTT
15	TRBV11-2	NA	NA	TRBJ1-2	CASSSPGEMNYGYTF	TGTGCCAGCAGCTCTCCCGGGGAAATGAACTATGGCTACACCTTC
15	TRBV29-1	NA	few	TRBJ1-3	CSVEEPRGRGNTIYF	TGCAGCGTTGAAGAACCACGCGGCCGTGGAAACACCATATATTTT
16	TRBV4-1	NA	NA	TRBJ1-5	CASSQASGGPYQPQHF	TGCGCCAGCAGCCAAGCTTCCGGGGGACCCTATCAGCCCCAGCATTTT
14	TRBV6-1	NA	NA	TRBJ1-5	CASSNRGSNQPQHF	TGTGCCAGCAGTAACCGGGGTTCCAATCAGCCCCAGCATTTT
12	TRBV18	NA	NA	TRBJ2-3	CASSTSTDTQYF	TGTGCCAGCTCAACTAGCACAGATACGCAGTATTTT
15	TRBV7-9	NA	NA	TRBJ2-6	CASSTELSGANVLTF	TGTGCCAGCAGCACAGAACTCTCTGGGGCCAACGTCCTGACTTTC
14	TRBV19	NA	NA	TRBJ1-2	CASSPLYIGNGYTF	TGTGCCAGTAGTCCCCTGTATATAGGGAATGGCTACACCTTC
15	TRBV5-6	TRBD1	NA	TRBJ1-2	CASSYPGTENYGYTF	TGTGCCAGCAGCTACCCCGGGACAGAAAACTATGGCTACACCTTC
15	TRBV5-1	NA	NA	TRBJ1-2	CASSGELGSNYGYTF	TGCGCCAGCAGCGGGGAGTTGGGTTCGAACTATGGCTACACCTTC
14	TRBV7-8	TRBD2	NA	TRBJ2-7	CASSLGRGGYEQYF	TGTGCCAGCAGCTTAGGTCGGGGGGGCTACGAGCAGTACTTC
17	TRBV10-2	TRBD1	NA	TRBJ2-7	CASSDLTGQGKSYEQYF	TGCGCCAGCAGCGACCTCACGGGACAGGGGAAATCCTACGAGCAGTACTTC
12	TRBV7-9	NA	few	TRBJ1-1	CASSKEVTEAFF	TGTGCCAGCAGCAAGGAGGTCACTGAAGCTTTCTTT
13	TRBV6-5	NA	NA	TRBJ1-5	CASRYDSNQPQHF	TGTGCCAGCAGGTACGACTCCAATCAGCCCCAGCATTTT
13	TRBV7-8	NA	NA	TRBJ2-7	CASNFLNSYEQYF	TGTGCTTCAAACTTCCTGAACTCCTACGAGCAGTACTTC
17	TRBV19	NA	NA	TRBJ1-4	CASSLRGLRGTNEKLFF	TGTGCCAGTAGTTTAAGAGGGCTCAGGGGAACTAATGAAAAACTGTTTTTT
15	TRBV5-1	TRBD1	NA	TRBJ2-7	CASTRSGTGDYEQYF	TGCGCCAGCACTCGGAGCGGGACAGGGGACTACGAGCAGTACTTC
13	TRBV10-3	TRBD1	NA	TRBJ1-1	CAISQRDRDPAFF	TGTGCCATCAGCCAACGGGACAGGGATCCGGCTTTCTTT
13	TRBV28	TRBD1	NA	TRBJ1-1	CASRTGGEAEAFF	TGTGCCAGCAGGACAGGGGGCGAGGCTGAAGCTTTCTTT
16	TRBV4-1	NA	NA	TRBJ2-3	CASSQEGGLRTDTQYF	TGCGCCAGCAGCCAAGAAGGGGGGCTCCGCACAGATACGCAGTATTTT
15	TRBV7-2	TRBD1	many	TRBJ2-7	CASSKPQGAYYEQYF	TGTGCCAGCAGCAAACCGCAGGGGGCTTACTACGAGCAGTACTTC
15	TRBV2	NA	NA	TRBJ1-5	CASSDTGGMSQPQHF	TGTGCCAGCAGTGATACCGGGGGGATGAGTCAGCCCCAGCATTTT
14	TRBV4-1	NA	NA	TRBJ1-2	CASSQVGGADGYTF	TGCGCCAGCAGCCAAGTCGGGGGGGCCGATGGCTACACCTTC